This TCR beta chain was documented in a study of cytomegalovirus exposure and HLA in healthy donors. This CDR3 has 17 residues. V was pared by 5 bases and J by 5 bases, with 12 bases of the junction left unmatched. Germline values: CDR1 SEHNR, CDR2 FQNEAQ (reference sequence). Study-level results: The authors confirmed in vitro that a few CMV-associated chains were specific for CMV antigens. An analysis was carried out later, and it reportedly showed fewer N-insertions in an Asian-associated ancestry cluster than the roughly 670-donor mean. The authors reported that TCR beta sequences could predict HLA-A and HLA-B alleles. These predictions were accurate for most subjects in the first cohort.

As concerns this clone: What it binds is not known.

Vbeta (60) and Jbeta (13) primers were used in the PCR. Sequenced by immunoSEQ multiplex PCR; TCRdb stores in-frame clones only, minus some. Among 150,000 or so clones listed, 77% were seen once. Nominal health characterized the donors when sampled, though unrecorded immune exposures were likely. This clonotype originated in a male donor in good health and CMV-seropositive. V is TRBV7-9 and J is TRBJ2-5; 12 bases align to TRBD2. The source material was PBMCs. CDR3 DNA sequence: TGTGCCAGCAGCCCGCGGACTAGCGGGGTCGCGGTTGAGACCCAGTACTTC. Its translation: CASSPRTSGVAVETQYF.